The 30 T cell receptor beta chains below come from one sample, sequenced in a study of blood T cell repertoires in COVID-19. Repertoires were generated with immunoSEQ multiplex PCR, while TCRdb's copy carries only in-frame clones and drops some. Among 280,000 or so clones listed, roughly 90% were seen once. The specimen was PBMCs or T cells enriched from blood (not recorded which). The receptors stem from a woman between 50 and 59 years old who had been exposed to COVID-19.

CDR3 region: CASSEDRGGNQPQHF. CDR3 bases: TGCGCCAGCAGCGAGGACAGGGGTGGCAATCAGCCCCAGCATTTT. The chain has TRBV5-1 and TRBJ1-5; 9 nucleotides align to TRBD1. Germline CDR1 and CDR2: SGHRS and YFSETQ. With V trimmed by 4 bases and J by 2 bases, 4 bases remained unmatched. CDR3 length equals 15 residues.

This chain uses TRBV5-1 with TRBJ2-1; D may be TRBD2 (5 bases). The CDR3 loop spans 15 amino acids. Trimming shortened V by 0 bases and J by 6 bases, and 13 bases separated the two germline ends. Germline values: CDR1 SGHRS, CDR2 YFSETQ. The CDR3 DNA reads as TGCGCCAGCAGCTTGGAGGGAGCGGAGACCAATGAGCAGTTCTTC. Protein product: CASSLEGAETNEQFF. Variable domain in full (rest from reference TRBV5-1 and TRBJ2-1): KAGVTQTPRYLIKTRGQQVTLSCSPISGHRSVSWYQQTPGQGLQFLFEYFSETQRNKGNFPGRFSGRQFSNSRSEMNVSTLELGDSALYLCASSLEGAETNEQFFGPGTRLTVL.

As concerns this clone: A read error is likely, as this CDR3 ends without the conserved phenylalanine or tryptophan. The DNA is omitted, as the CDR3 cannot be located on it reliably, and the CDR3 follows TCRdb's listing. This chain joins TRBV19 and TRBJ1-2; TRBD1, the table's D call, lacks a check against the DNA. From its first to its last residue, the CDR3 has 11 amino acids. The germline CDR1 and CDR2 sequences are LNHDA and SQIVND (reference sequence). The CDR3 sequence: CASSIKDRTRI.

Of note for this clone: The same CDR3 is also encoded by other DNA sequences in this sample. DNA of the CDR3: TGCGCCAGCAGCCCGGGCGGGGGGCAAGAGACCCAGTACTTC. Its translation is CASSPGGGQETQYF. The rearrangement links TRBV5-1 to TRBJ2-5, with 8 bases matching TRBD2. The germline V gene encodes CDR1 SGHRS and CDR2 YFSETQ. CDR3 length: 14 residues. Germline trimming cut 4 bases from V and 2 bases from J; bases unmatched to any gene: 4.

The chain couples TRBV5-4 to TRBJ1-1; 8 bases agree with TRBD1. Germline V gene data show CDR1 as SGHNT and CDR2 as YYREEE (reference sequence). This CDR3 region has 16 residues. Trimming took 0 bases from V and 8 from J; bases not matched to a gene: 12. CDR3 DNA sequence: TGTGCCAGCAGCTTGGCCGGCGGACAGGGAAGGTTAGAAGCTTTCTTT. It is translated as CASSLAGGQGRLEAFF.

This clone was seen just once. The chain uses TRBV5-1 and TRBJ2-3; 7 bases are a match to TRBD2. CDR1 and CDR2 from the germline V gene are SGHRS and YFSETQ. The CDR3 covers 16 residues. V lost 4 bases, J lost 0 bases, and 8 bases stayed unmatched. CDR3 residues: CASSPSTSLSTDTQYF. CDR3 nucleotide sequence: TGCGCCAGCAGCCCTTCGACTAGCCTTAGCACAGATACGCAGTATTTT.

This chain uses TRBV5-1 with TRBJ1-2; D not certain. CDR1 is SGHRS, CDR2 YFSETQ, per germline. With 6 bases removed from V and 8 bases from J, the gap between germline ends came to 14 bases. CDR3 length: 12 amino acids. CDR3 sequence reads: CASTTGSQGYTF. The CDR3 DNA is TGCGCCAGCACGACGGGTTCGCAAGGCTACACCTTC.

This chain connects TRBV11-2 to TRBJ2-7; TRBD2 might be the D (5 bases). The CDR3 extends over 14 amino acids. Trimming cost V 1 base and J 3 bases, with 10 bases left between them. Germline CDR1 reads SGHAT; CDR2 reads FQNNGV. The CDR3 loop is CASSLAGFGYEQYF. The DNA of the CDR3 is TGTGCCAGCAGCTTAGCGGGATTCGGCTACGAGCAGTACTTC.

The CDR3: CTSSQRDSVSEKLFF. CDR3 nucleotides: TGCACCAGCAGCCAAAGGGACAGCGTCTCTGAAAAACTGTTTTTT. The genes are TRBV1 and TRBJ1-4; the D call TRBD1 from the table was never checked on the DNA. TRBV1 is assigned pseudogene status. This CDR3 is built from 15 residues.

The J gene is TRBJ2-4, the V gene TRBV2; D remains unclear. The CDR3 runs 14 residues. Germline lookup yields CDR1 SNHLY and CDR2 FYNNEI. V was clipped by 3 bases and J by 0 bases, with 6 bases between them. The CDR3 region has the DNA TGTGCCAGCAGTGATTTCCTAGCCAAAAACATTCAGTACTTC. This sequence encodes CASSDFLAKNIQYF.

The chain employs TRBV5-1 and TRBJ1-6, with TRBD1 as a possible D gene (5 bases). V was clipped by 4 bases and J by 5 bases, with 10 bases between them. This CDR3 comprises 14 residues. Germline values: CDR1 SGHRS, CDR2 YFSETQ. The CDR3 loop is CASSGQGNNSPLHF. In nucleotides, the CDR3 is TGCGCCAGCAGCGGGCAGGGTAATAATTCACCCCTCCACTTT.

V gene TRBV4-2 combines with J gene TRBJ1-6, with a tentative D call TRBD1 (5 bases). The CDR3 sequence is 13 residues long. The V end lost 8 bases, the J end lost 9 bases, and 14 bases lay between the germline ends. Germline CDR1 reads LGHNA; CDR2 reads YNFKEQ. The DNA of the CDR3 is TGTGCCAGCCGGGGACTTACCACTTCACCCCTCCACTTT. It is translated as CASRGLTTSPLHF.

The CDR3 is CASSLALGFGSGTGELFF. The DNA of the CDR3 is TGTGCCAGCAGCTTGGCGCTAGGGTTCGGGAGCGGGACCGGGGAGCTGTTTTTT. The chain has TRBV5-6 and TRBJ2-2; a weak D match, TRBD2 (6 bases). Per the germline V gene, CDR1 is SGHDT and CDR2 is YYEEEE. The length of the CDR3 is 18 residues. V was cut by 0 bases and J by 5 bases, with 20 bases left in between.

The chain employs TRBV5-1 and TRBJ1-4; D not certain. Trimming removed 4 bases at V and 3 bases at J, with 7 bases between. Germline V gene sequence: CDR1 SGHRS, CDR2 YFSETQ. This CDR3 contains 13 residues. In DNA form, the CDR3 reads TGCGCCAGCAGCCGGGATTCTAATGAAAAACTGTTTTTT. It translates to CASSRDSNEKLFF.

This rearrangement joins TRBV25-1 to TRBJ1-6, with D perhaps matching TRBD1 (6 bases). The germline V and J ends were trimmed by 1 base and 6 bases, with 16 bases remaining between them. This CDR3 spans 17 amino acids. Germline V gene lookup returns CDR1 MGHDK and CDR2 SYGVNS. The CDR3 DNA follows: TGTGCCAGCAGTGAATTTGCCTTGTCCAGGGGTAATTCACCCCTCCACTTT. Its translation is CASSEFALSRGNSPLHF.

The count of this clone is one. The chain combines TRBV19 with TRBJ2-1; maybe TRBD2 (6 bases). V shed 5 bases and J shed 7 bases, with 21 bases lying between them. The germline CDR1 and CDR2 sequences are LNHDA and SQIVND (reference sequence). This CDR3 contains 16 residues. As DNA, the CDR3 is TGTGCCAGTAGTCTACGCCGCGGGACGGAGAGGAATGAGCAGTTCTTC. It yields the protein CASSLRRGTERNEQFF.

The chain combines TRBV7-2 with TRBJ2-7, with TRBD2 identical over 10 bases. There are 15 residues in the CDR3. Germline lookup yields CDR1 SGHTA and CDR2 FQGNSA. J was trimmed by 2 bases and V by 5 bases; bases with no gene match: 6. DNA of the CDR3: TGTGCCAGCAGCCTGGGACTAGCGAAGCCCTACGAGCAGTACTTC. It encodes CASSLGLAKPYEQYF.

The V and J genes are TRBV12-3 or TRBV12-4 and TRBJ2-2, with a tentative D call TRBD1 (6 bases). The CDR3 has 13 residues. V lost 3 bases, J lost 8 bases, and 10 bases lay in between. The CDR3 loop is CASSFRGSGELFF. Here the CDR3 DNA reads TGTGCCAGCAGTTTCAGGGGTTCGGGGGAGCTGTTTTTT.

This clone was seen only once. V is TRBV4-1 and J is TRBJ2-3; a possible D gene is TRBD2 (6 bases). CDR1 MGHRA and CDR2 YSYEKL come from the germline V gene. The CDR3 has 15 amino acids. Trimming pared 3 bases from V and 1 base from J, leaving 11 bases between. CDR3 region: CASSQVGTRTDTQYF. In DNA, the CDR3 is TGCGCCAGCAGCCAGGTAGGGACTCGCACAGATACGCAGTATTTT.

The chain joins TRBV30 to TRBJ1-1; no clear D gene. CDR1 and CDR2 from the germline V gene are GTSNPN and SVGIG (reference sequence). The V gene lost 0 bases and the J gene lost 0 bases, with 5 bases spanning the gap. The CDR3 totals 13 residues. The DNA for the CDR3 is TGTGCCTGGAGTGTACAGCTGAACACTGAAGCTTTCTTT. This gives the protein CAWSVQLNTEAFF.

This rearrangement joins TRBV27 to TRBJ2-1, with 12 bases lining up with TRBD2. CDR3 length equals 16 residues. J lost 4 bases, V lost 5 bases, and 6 bases had no gene match. Germline V gene sequence: CDR1 MNHEY, CDR2 SMNVEV (reference sequence). CDR3 sequence (DNA): TGTGCCAGCAGTCTACTAGCGGGGGGAATTTACAATGAGCAGTTCTTC. It encodes CASSLLAGGIYNEQFF.

V is TRBV7-9 and J is TRBJ1-3; D is unresolved. CDR1 and CDR2 from the germline V gene are SEHNR and FQNEAQ (reference sequence). V lost 5 bases and J 3 bases, leaving 11 bases between the germline ends. CDR3 length: 14 residues. The chain's CDR3 is CASSPALLGNTIYF. CDR3 nucleotide sequence: TGTGCCAGCAGCCCCGCGCTGCTTGGAAACACCATATATTTT.

This clone appeared a single time. The chain recombines TRBV3-1 (or the pseudogene TRBV3-2) with TRBJ1-2; D uncertain. Trimming shortened V by 3 bases and J by 6 bases, and 14 bases separated the two germline ends. This CDR3 has 14 amino acids. Germline lookup yields CDR1 LGHDT and CDR2 YNNKEL (reference sequence). The CDR3 reads CASSHPQVMNGYTF. In nucleotides, the CDR3 is TGTGCCAGCAGCCACCCCCAGGTGATGAATGGCTACACCTTC.

This chain joins TRBV3-1 (or the pseudogene TRBV3-2) and TRBJ2-7, with 7 bases identical to TRBD2. The V gene end was trimmed by 9 bases and the J gene end by 0 bases; junction bases not matched to a gene: 5. This CDR3 comprises 13 residues. Germline V gives CDR1 LGHDT, CDR2 YNNKEL (reference sequence). The CDR3 reads CASAGALSYEQYF. The CDR3 DNA reads as TGTGCCAGTGCGGGAGCCCTCTCCTACGAGCAGTACTTC.

The genes are TRBV19 and TRBJ1-5; 10 nucleotides align to TRBD1. CDR3 size: 14 residues. From germline, CDR1 is LNHDA and CDR2 SQIVND (reference sequence). The trim removed 7 bases at V and 6 bases at J, leaving 6 bases unmatched. CDR3 coding DNA: TGTGCCAGTACCCCGACAGGGGGCGGTCAGCCCCAGCATTTT. Amino acids: CASTPTGGGQPQHF.

The DNA for the CDR3 is TGTGCCAGCAGCCAAGAAGGTCTAGTTGGTAGAGATACGCAGTATTTT. Its protein product is CASSQEGLVGRDTQYF. The chain has TRBV3-1 (or the pseudogene TRBV3-2) and TRBJ2-3; D is undetermined. CDR3 length equals 16 residues. Germline assignment: CDR1 LGHDT and CDR2 YNNKEL (reference sequence). V dropped 0 bases and J dropped 5 bases, with 15 bases sitting between them.

The rearrangement links TRBV7-2 to TRBJ2-2; the match to TRBD2 covers 12 bases. V dropped 4 bases and J dropped 5; count of bases not matched to a gene: 2. The CDR3 length is 15 residues. The germline V gene encodes CDR1 SGHTA and CDR2 FQGNSA. In nucleotides, the CDR3 is TGTGCCAGCAGCTCCACTAGCGGGGGGACCGGGGAGCTGTTTTTT. Amino acids: CASSSTSGGTGELFF.

The chain joins TRBV30 to TRBJ1-2, with 10 bases lining up with TRBD1. Per the germline V gene, CDR1 is GTSNPN and CDR2 is SVGIG (reference sequence). The CDR3 has 12 residues. The J segment lost 4 bases and the V segment lost 5 bases, leaving 1 base of the junction unmatched. The CDR3 DNA is TGTGCCTGGGACAGGGGGCCCTATGGCTACACCTTC. Protein sequence: CAWDRGPYGYTF. Together with reference TRBV30 and TRBJ1-2, the CDR3 gives the full variable domain: SQTIHQWPATLVQPVGSPLSLECTVEGTSNPNLYWYRQAAGRGLQLLFYSVGIGQISSEVPQNLSASRPQDRQFILSSKKLLLSDSGFYLCAWDRGPYGYTFGSGTRLTVV.

The genes are TRBV27 and TRBJ1-2; the match to TRBD1 covers 7 bases. The CDR3 covers 14 residues. Per the germline V gene, CDR1 is MNHEY and CDR2 is SMNVEV (reference sequence). V dropped 6 bases and J dropped 4; count of bases not matched to a gene: 8. The CDR3 nucleotides read TGTGCCAGCAGCCCGACAGGGTCCGGCTATGGCTACACCTTC. Encoded protein: CASSPTGSGYGYTF.

This clone has a single count. The rearrangement uses TRBV6-5 and TRBJ2-7; 9 bases agree with TRBD2. CDR3 length equals 14 residues. J gave up 3 bases and V 7 bases, and 7 bases lay outside the gene matches. The germline V gene has CDR1 MNHEY and CDR2 SVGAGI. CDR3 region: CASIPQRGVYEQYF. The CDR3, as DNA: TGTGCCAGCATCCCCCAGCGGGGGGTCTACGAGCAGTACTTC.